The 23 T cell receptor beta chains below come from one sample, sequenced in a study of blood T cells in healthy people across ages. It was with a sample-barcoded 5' primer and a J-beta primer mix that a second PCR of roughly 7 to 12 cycles was run. MiXCR, run by TCRdb on the 5' RACE reads, gives a single entry per CDR3 protein. The repertoire holds approximately 810,000 distinct CDR3 sequences, around 36% seen once, with 10% to 15% in the top ten. Sample: blood. These receptors all stem from a man aged 18 to 35 in good health.

As DNA, the CDR3 is TGCGCCAGCAGCTTGCTCGGGACAGGGGGACAAAACATTCAGTACTTC. It encodes CASSLLGTGGQNIQYF. The J gene is TRBJ2-4, the V gene TRBV4-3; TRBD1 aligns across 11 bases. From germline, CDR1 is LGHNA and CDR2 YSLEER. Germline trimming cut 5 bases from V and 5 bases from J; bases unmatched to any gene: 8. This CDR3 has 16 residues.

This clonotype was counted many times. DNA of the CDR3: TGTGCCAGCAGTGGACCCTACGAGCAGTACTTC. It specifies CASSGPYEQYF. The chain combines TRBV25-1 with TRBJ2-7, with D unresolved. The germline V and J ends were trimmed by 4 bases and 2 bases, with 3 bases remaining between them. The CDR3 covers 11 residues. Germline V gene sequence: CDR1 MGHDK, CDR2 SYGVNS.

This clonotype was found many times. The chain recombines TRBV10-3 with TRBJ2-7; D remains ambiguous. Looked up from germline, CDR1 is ENHRY and CDR2 is SYGVKD. V was clipped by 4 bases and J by 5 bases, with 6 bases between them. The length of the CDR3 is 11 residues. For the CDR3, the DNA is TGTGCCATCAGTGGGTTGAACGAGCAGTACTTC. Translation gives CAISGLNEQYF.

The chain employs TRBV9 and TRBJ2-3, with D perhaps TRBD1 or TRBD2 (5 bases each). The V gene's germline CDR1 is SGDLS and CDR2 YYNGEE. The CDR3 length is 15 residues. V was shortened by 0 bases and J by 5 bases, with 13 bases between the two germline ends. The CDR3 region has the DNA TGTGCCAGCAGCGTAGCCGGGGCCCAGGGAGATACGCAGTATTTT. This gives the protein CASSVAGAQGDTQYF. Drawing the rest from reference TRBV9 and TRBJ2-3, the complete variable domain is DSGVTQTPKHLITATGQRVTLRCSPRSGDLSVYWYQQSLDQGLQFLIQYYNGEERAKGNILERFSAQQFPDLHSELNLSSLELGDSALYFCASSVAGAQGDTQYFGPGTRLTVL.

The chain links TRBV6-2 or TRBV6-3 to TRBJ1-5, with D maybe TRBD1 (5 bases). Germline lookup yields CDR1 MNHEY and CDR2 SVGEGT. There are 15 residues in the CDR3. Trimming stripped 5 bases from V and 2 bases from J, with 13 bases between. CDR3 amino acids: CASSPDTDRNQPQHF. CDR3 coding DNA: TGTGCCAGCAGTCCGGACACCGATCGCAATCAGCCCCAGCATTTT.

The chain uses TRBV7-9 and TRBJ1-6, with D hard to call. Trimming pared 0 bases from V and 5 bases from J, leaving 14 bases between. Germline-derived CDR1 and CDR2 are SEHNR and FQNEAQ (reference sequence). This CDR3 spans 17 amino acids. CDR3 bases: TGTGCCAGCAGCTTAGCGCCGGGGAAAGGAAATAATTCACCCCTCCACTTT. It codes for CASSLAPGKGNNSPLHF.

The V call is TRBV20-1, the J call TRBJ1-5; no definite D call. V was clipped by 6 bases and J by 3 bases, with 9 bases between them. Germline CDR1 reads DFQATT; CDR2 reads SNEGSKA (reference sequence). The length of the CDR3 is 12 residues. CDR3 in amino acids: CSARRNNQPQHF. In nucleotides, the CDR3 is TGCAGTGCAAGACGGAACAATCAGCCCCAGCATTTT.

The gene calls are TRBV4-2 and TRBJ2-5, with 11 bases fitting TRBD2. Germline trimming cut 4 bases from V and 11 bases from J; bases unmatched to any gene: 15. Germline V CDR1 and CDR2: LGHNA, YNFKEQ. The CDR3 extends over 16 amino acids. CDR3 region: CASSPNPSGGYNEQYF. The DNA for the CDR3 is TGTGCCAGCAGCCCCAACCCTAGCGGGGGGTACAATGAGCAGTACTTC.

The gene calls are TRBV4-1 and TRBJ2-5; TRBD2 aligns across 8 bases. Losses at the gene ends were 6 bases for V and 11 bases for J; bases not matched to a gene: 17. This CDR3 has 15 amino acids. The germline gives CDR1 MGHRA, CDR2 YSYEKL. The chain's CDR3 is CASRPGTSSWGEQYF. For the CDR3, the DNA is TGCGCCAGCAGACCCGGGACTAGTTCGTGGGGTGAGCAGTACTTC.

The chain uses TRBV24-1 and TRBJ2-5, with 8 bases matching TRBD1. The CDR3 loop spans 13 amino acids. V was pared by 8 bases and J by 1 base, with 2 bases of the junction left unmatched. The germline gives CDR1 KGHDR, CDR2 SFDVKD. The CDR3 bases are TGTGCCACCAAGGACAGGGCCCAAGAGACCCAGTACTTC. Its translation is CATKDRAQETQYF.

The genes are TRBV9 and TRBJ2-1; TRBD2 aligns across 7 bases. CDR3 length equals 15 residues. V lost 3 bases and J lost 6; bases outside the gene matches: 9. Germline values: CDR1 SGDLS, CDR2 YYNGEE. The chain's CDR3 is CASSAPGGPLNEQFF. The CDR3 DNA sequence: TGTGCCAGCAGCGCCCCGGGAGGCCCCCTCAATGAGCAGTTCTTC.

This chain connects TRBV25-1 to TRBJ2-7; D may be TRBD1 or TRBD2 (5 bases each). Per germline, CDR1 MGHDK and CDR2 SYGVNS. The V end lost 7 bases, the J end lost 6 bases, and 16 bases lay between the germline ends. CDR3 length equals 13 residues. CDR3 protein: CASTSQGDGEQYF. The CDR3 DNA reads as TGTGCCAGCACCTCCCAAGGGGACGGCGAGCAGTACTTC.

This clonotype has only a few counts. V gene TRBV7-9 combines with J gene TRBJ1-5; 10 bases agree with TRBD1. V was pared by 5 bases and J by 0 bases, with 10 bases of the junction left unmatched. This CDR3 spans 18 amino acids. Germline values: CDR1 SEHNR, CDR2 FQNEAQ (reference sequence). CDR3 loop: CASSTTGTGAYSNQPQHF. The DNA of the CDR3 is TGTGCCAGCAGCACCACCGGGACAGGGGCTTATAGCAATCAGCCCCAGCATTTT.

Many counts were recorded for this clonotype. This chain uses TRBV7-2 with TRBJ2-5; 8 bases line up with TRBD2. The V gene end was trimmed by 4 bases and the J gene end by 1 base; junction bases not matched to a gene: 11. There are 17 residues in the CDR3. From germline, CDR1 is SGHTA and CDR2 FQGNSA. CDR3 DNA sequence: TGTGCCAGCAGCTCCCGGTTGGTAGCGGGGAGCCAAGAGACCCAGTACTTC. This encodes CASSSRLVAGSQETQYF. The full variable domain, in which reference TRBV7-2 and TRBJ2-5 provide the parts outside the CDR3, is GAGVSQSPSNKVTEKGKDVELRCDPISGHTALYWYRQSLGQGLEFLIYFQGNSAPDKSGLPSDRFSAERTGGSVSTLTIQRTQQEDSAVYLCASSSRLVAGSQETQYFGPGTRLLVL.

The DNA of the CDR3 is TGTGCCAGCAGCGAAGGGGGGGAAAGCTACGAGCAGTACTTC. It encodes CASSEGGESYEQYF. This chain uses TRBV7-6 with TRBJ2-7; D perhaps matches TRBD2 (7 bases). V shed 5 bases and J shed 3 bases, with 14 bases lying between them. This CDR3 contains 14 residues. CDR1 is SGHVS, CDR2 FNYEAQ, per germline.

A few counts support this clonotype. The V and J genes are TRBV4-2 and TRBJ2-7; D gene uncertain. Germline V gene lookup returns CDR1 LGHNA and CDR2 YNFKEQ. The CDR3 runs to 16 residues. The V end lost 4 bases, the J end lost 1 base, and 17 bases lay between the germline ends. CDR3 sequence (DNA): TGTGCCAGCAGCCGCACCCAAGGGTCCCAGTCCTACGAGCAGTACTTC. It translates to CASSRTQGSQSYEQYF.

This clonotype was picked up a small number of times. This rearrangement joins TRBV7-3 to TRBJ2-5, with TRBD1 as a possible D gene (6 bases). This CDR3 region has 15 residues. Looked up from germline, CDR1 is SGHTA and CDR2 is FQGTGA. The V gene lost 4 bases and the J gene lost 1 base, with 13 bases spanning the gap. CDR3 sequence reads: CASSSSGQIQETQYF. CDR3 DNA: TGTGCCAGCAGCTCGTCCGGACAGATCCAAGAGACCCAGTACTTC.

J is TRBJ1-2 and V is TRBV7-2; D may be TRBD1 (5 bases). Germline loops: CDR1 SGHTA, CDR2 FQGNSA. The ends were cut back, 0 bases at V and 2 bases at J, with 22 bases in the middle. The CDR3 sequence is 19 residues long. In nucleotides, the CDR3 is TGTGCCAGCAGCTTAGCGCTTGCAGCAGGGAACGGGCGAAACTATGGCTACACCTTC. It is translated as CASSLALAAGNGRNYGYTF.

This clonotype occurred many times. The V and J genes are TRBV28 and TRBJ1-2, with 7 positions matching TRBD1. CDR3 size: 13 residues. The germline gives CDR1 MDHEN, CDR2 SYDVKM. Trimming cost V 6 bases and J 8 bases; bases outside gene matches: 9. CDR3 in DNA: TGTGCCAGCAGAACCGGGACAGAAAAAGGCTACACCTTC. It codes for CASRTGTEKGYTF.

The rearrangement uses TRBV10-3 and TRBJ2-1; maybe TRBD1 (6 bases). Between the trimmed V and J ends, which lost 2 bases and 10 bases, there was a span of 12 bases. The CDR3 is 13 residues long. Germline V gene sequence: CDR1 ENHRY, CDR2 SYGVKD. The CDR3 spells CAISEEWGHEQFF. The DNA for the CDR3 is TGTGCCATCAGTGAGGAGTGGGGGCACGAGCAGTTCTTC.

This clonotype was picked up a small number of times. The V gene is TRBV5-6, the J gene TRBJ2-3; D unclear. There are 13 residues in the CDR3. The V gene's germline CDR1 is SGHDT and CDR2 YYEEEE. With 6 bases removed from V and 6 bases from J, the gap between germline ends came to 14 bases. The CDR3 sequence: CASTPLHTDTQYF. CDR3 in DNA: TGTGCCAGCACCCCACTCCATACGGATACGCAGTATTTT.

V gene TRBV20-1 combines with J gene TRBJ2-5; D perhaps matches TRBD1 (6 bases). The CDR3 is 15 amino acids. Trimming took off 0 bases at V and 2 bases at J, with 13 bases between the two ends. CDR1 and CDR2 from the germline V gene are DFQATT and SNEGSKA (reference sequence). As DNA, the CDR3 is TGCAGTGCTAGAGATGGGAGCAGGGGACAAGAGACCCAGTACTTC. As protein: CSARDGSRGQETQYF.

This clonotype was seen many times. The rearrangement links TRBV7-2 to TRBJ2-5, with 7 bases matching TRBD2. The CDR3 is 14 residues long. V lost 1 base, J lost 5 bases, and 4 bases stayed unmatched. Germline V CDR1 and CDR2: SGHTA, FQGNSA. CDR3 nucleotide sequence: TGTGCCAGCAGCTTAGATGGTAGCGGGGAGACCCAGTACTTC. This translates into CASSLDGSGETQYF.